This T cell receptor (beta chain) originates from a study of blood T cells in healthy people across ages. Overall study context: The template switching approach captured approximately one barcoded beta molecule for every two T cells.

This clonotype was detected a few times. Its specificity is not known. The CDR3 totals 16 residues. Germline trimming cut 4 bases from V and 4 bases from J; bases unmatched to any gene: 3. Sample-barcoded 5' priming and a J-beta primer mix drove a second PCR of roughly 7 to 11 cycles. A template-switch adaptor with 12 random nucleotides tagged each cDNA molecule. A single record per CDR3 protein comes from TCRdb applying MiXCR to the 5' RACE reads. The sample lists around 620,000 distinct CDR3 sequences, about 26% seen once, with around 20% in the top ten. About 10 milliliters of peripheral blood were drawn from each donor into EDTA-treated tubes. Study-level findings and limits: Among T cells, TCR beta diversity per million cells dropped roughly linearly as age rose.

The genes are TRBV12-3 or TRBV12-4 and TRBJ2-2, with 13 bases matching TRBD2. The sequenced sample consisted of blood. The source is a woman aged 70-85 years in good health. As DNA, the CDR3 is TGTGCCAGCAGTTCCCGACTAGCGGGGGGCACCGGGGAGCTGTTTTTT. It specifies CASSSRLAGGTGELFF.